This TCR beta chain is drawn from a study of shared clonotypes between healthy human individuals. Broader study findings: When compared with the clonotypes that were shared by all four sorted-subset donors, the non-shared clonotypes turned out to have lower generation probabilities. Generally, estimated richness proved larger in naive subsets than it did in memory subsets.

Genomic DNA per cell subset filled all wells of several immunoSEQ plates. In the study's own analysis: Without quality scores, immunoSEQ junctional reads could not be filtered like full-length reads. The method was immunoSEQ multiplex PCR; TCRdb's version includes in-frame clones alone and lacks a portion of them. The V and J calls and the clone size are those of that table, but D and trimming were determined from the DNA. The table shows around 1.9 million clones, with 90% to 95% occurring only once. As for this clone: Its antigen remains unknown. This sample includes further DNA sequences coding for the same CDR3.

CD8 cells regarded as naive lacked CD45RO, were positively chosen for CCR7, and omitted terminally differentiated effector memory CD45RA+ cells. The CDR3 covers 13 residues. Germline V lookup: CDR1 SEHNR, CDR2 FQNEAQ (reference sequence). V was pared by 5 bases and J by 4 bases, with 11 bases between. The sequenced sample consisted of naive CD8+ T cells from PBMCs. The receptor's source is a man younger than 35 in good health. Some clones in this sample may be carry-over from other donors' samples. The J gene is TRBJ1-2, the V gene TRBV7-9; tentative D call: TRBD1 (5 bases). CDR3 DNA sequence: TGTGCCAGCAGCCCCCCAGGGTTCTATGGCTACACCTTC. Translation: CASSPPGFYGYTF.